The clone carrying this T cell receptor (beta chain) came up once. Antigen specificity is unknown. The protocol was immunoSEQ multiplex PCR, while the TCRdb copy is restricted to in-frame clones and leaves out a portion. The sample lists under 200,000 clones, roughly nine tenths seen once, with 3% to 3.5% in the top ten. This entry belongs to a study of cytomegalovirus exposure and HLA in healthy donors. Study overall: The 120 or so validation repertoires used the same platform as the roughly 620 first-cohort repertoires, a later analysis reported. Study results and limitations: TCR clusters originating in the first cohort tended to co-occur in the roughly 120 validation repertoires, according to a later analysis. According to reports, the classifier identified cytomegalovirus status with high specificity and sensitivity.

Germline CDR1 SSHAT, CDR2 FNYEAQ (reference sequence). With 5 bases clipped from V and 2 bases from J, the junction kept 2 bases outside the gene matches. The CDR3 has 14 amino acids. The sample comprised PBMCs. The sequence was obtained from a young woman in good health and CMV-seropositive. The V and J genes are TRBV7-7 and TRBJ2-1; 8 bases align to TRBD2. Here the CDR3 reads CASSPGGAYNEQFF. The DNA of the CDR3 is TGTGCCAGCAGCCCGGGGGGGGCCTACAATGAGCAGTTCTTC.